These T cell receptor beta chains were read from a single sample in a study of shared clonotypes between healthy human individuals. Assay used: immunoSEQ multiplex PCR; TCRdb lists only in-frame clones, some missing. The sample lists about 2.4 million clones, approximately 93% occurring once. Specimen: naive CD4+ T cells from PBMCs. All receptors derive from a man younger than 35 in good health. Some clones in this sample may be carry-over from other donors' samples. Each CDR3 is given with its conserved first and last residue. The D gene is left open where the match is weak. Size is omitted from some rows. Given values are once, few, many or a class for expanded clones.

.	TRBV6-1	.	TRBJ2-3	CASSEWLAVDTQYF	TGTGCCAGCAGTGAATGGCTAGCTGTAGATACGCAGTATTTT
.	TRBV6-6	.	TRBJ2-2	CASNHPSTGELFF	TGTGCCAGCAACCACCCCTCCACCGGGGAGCTGTTTTTT
.	TRBV7-9	.	TRBJ2-3	CASSLWADTQYF	TGTGCCAGCAGCTTATGGGCAGATACGCAGTATTTT
.	TRBV10-3	.	TRBJ2-5	CAISDFLTGAQETQYF	TGTGCCATCAGTGACTTCCTAACGGGGGCGCAAGAGACCCAGTACTTC
.	TRBV5-4	.	TRBJ2-5	CASSRTPQGSEETQYF	TGTGCCAGCAGCCGCACCCCCCAGGGTTCCGAAGAGACCCAGTACTTC
once	TRBV11-2	.	TRBJ2-2	CASSLAGTPRDGELFF	TGTGCCAGCAGCTTGGCGGGGACTCCCCGTGACGGGGAGCTGTTTTTT
.	TRBV28	TRBD1	TRBJ2-7	CASSPPAPRRGGGEQYF	TGTGCCAGCAGTCCACCAGCGCCTCGGAGAGGGGGCGGTGAGCAGTACTTC
.	TRBV5-1	.	TRBJ1-1	CASSLGPLNTEAFF	TGCGCCAGCAGCTTGGGCCCGTTAAACACTGAAGCTTTCTTT
once	TRBV7-2	TRBD2	TRBJ2-5	CASSPRLAGKETQYF	TGTGCCAGCAGCCCGCGACTAGCGGGAAAAGAGACCCAGTACTTC
.	TRBV28	TRBD1	TRBJ1-4	CASRAGQATNEKLFF	TGTGCCAGCAGGGCGGGACAGGCAACTAATGAAAAACTGTTTTTT
.	TRBV27	.	TRBJ2-4	CASSLVSRGLAKNIQYF	TGTGCCAGCAGTTTAGTCAGCAGGGGTCTAGCCAAAAACATTCAGTACTTC
.	TRBV29-1	.	TRBJ2-1	CSVGYEGRVRNEQFF	TGCAGCGTAGGCTATGAGGGCAGGGTAAGGAATGAGCAGTTCTTC
.	TRBV6-1	TRBD1	TRBJ1-2	CASSELSTGGNGYTF	TGTGCCAGCAGTGAACTCAGTACAGGGGGCAATGGCTACACCTTC